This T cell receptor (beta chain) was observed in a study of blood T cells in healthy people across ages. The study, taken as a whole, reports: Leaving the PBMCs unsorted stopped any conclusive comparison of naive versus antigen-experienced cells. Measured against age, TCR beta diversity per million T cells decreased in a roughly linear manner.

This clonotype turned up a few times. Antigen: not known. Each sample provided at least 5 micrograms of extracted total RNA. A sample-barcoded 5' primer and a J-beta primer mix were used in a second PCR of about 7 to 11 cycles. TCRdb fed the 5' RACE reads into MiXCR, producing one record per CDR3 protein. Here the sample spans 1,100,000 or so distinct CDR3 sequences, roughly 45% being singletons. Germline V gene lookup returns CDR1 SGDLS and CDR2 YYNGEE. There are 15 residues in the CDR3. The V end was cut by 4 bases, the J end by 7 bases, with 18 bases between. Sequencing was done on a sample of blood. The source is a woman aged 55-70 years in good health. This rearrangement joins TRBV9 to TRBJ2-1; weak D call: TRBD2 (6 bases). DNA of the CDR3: TGTGCCAGCAGCCCAGCGGGTTATCTGCTAAATGAGCAGTTCTTC. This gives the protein CASSPAGYLLNEQFF.